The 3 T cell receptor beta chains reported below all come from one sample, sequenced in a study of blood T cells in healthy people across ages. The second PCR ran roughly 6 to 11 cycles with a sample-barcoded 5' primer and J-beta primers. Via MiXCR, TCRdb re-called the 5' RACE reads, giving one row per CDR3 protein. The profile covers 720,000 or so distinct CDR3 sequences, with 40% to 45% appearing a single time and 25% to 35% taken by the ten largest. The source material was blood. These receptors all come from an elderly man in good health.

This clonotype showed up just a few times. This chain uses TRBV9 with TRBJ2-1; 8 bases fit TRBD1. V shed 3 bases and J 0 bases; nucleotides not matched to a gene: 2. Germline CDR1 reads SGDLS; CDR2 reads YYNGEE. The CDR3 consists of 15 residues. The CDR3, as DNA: TGTGCCAGCAGCGCGGACAGGGTCTCCTACAATGAGCAGTTCTTC. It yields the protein CASSADRVSYNEQFF. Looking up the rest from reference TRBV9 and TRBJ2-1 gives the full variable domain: DSGVTQTPKHLITATGQRVTLRCSPRSGDLSVYWYQQSLDQGLQFLIQYYNGEERAKGNILERFSAQQFPDLHSELNLSSLELGDSALYFCASSADRVSYNEQFFGPGTRLTVL.

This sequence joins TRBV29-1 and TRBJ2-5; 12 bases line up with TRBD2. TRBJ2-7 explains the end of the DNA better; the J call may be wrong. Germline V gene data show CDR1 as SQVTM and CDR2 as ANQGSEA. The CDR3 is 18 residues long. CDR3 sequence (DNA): TGCAGCGCTGAGATCCCGGATACTAGCGGGAGGAGGTGGGGCGAGCAGTACTTC. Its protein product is CSAEIPDTSGRRWGEQYF.

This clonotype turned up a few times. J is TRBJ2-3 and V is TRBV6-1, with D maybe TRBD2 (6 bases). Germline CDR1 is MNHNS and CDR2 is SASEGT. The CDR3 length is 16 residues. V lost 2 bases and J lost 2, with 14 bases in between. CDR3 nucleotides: TGTGCCAGCAGTGAAACCCTGACTAGAAACACAGATACGCAGTATTTT. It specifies CASSETLTRNTDTQYF.